The 9 T cell receptor beta chains listed next were all sequenced from one sample in a study of a mutant IDH1 vaccine in newly diagnosed glioma. Method: immunoSEQ multiplex PCR; TCRdb's copy keeps in-frame clones and lacks some. Here the sample spans roughly 40,000 clones, approximately 85% being singletons. No cognate antigen is known for these TCRs. Time point described: week 5, during vaccination. One vaccine dose held 300 ug of mutant IDH1 20-mer peptide and came with topical imiquimod. The material sequenced was PBMCs, taken from a glioma patient whose treatment included an IDH1 peptide vaccine. All receptors come from a man aged 35 to 55 with glioma.

The J gene is TRBJ2-3, the V gene TRBV6-1; D unresolved. Germline CDR1 and CDR2: MNHNS and SASEGT. V lost 0 bases and J 6 bases, leaving 13 bases between the germline ends. The CDR3 runs 15 residues. CDR3 amino acids: CASSEAGRKWDTQYF. CDR3 nucleotides: TGTGCCAGCAGTGAAGCAGGCCGGAAATGGGATACGCAGTATTTT.

The chain has TRBV6-4 and TRBJ1-5; 8 bases align to TRBD1. The CDR3 is made up of 16 amino acids. In germline, CDR1 is MRHNA, CDR2 SNTAGT. The V segment lost 4 bases and the J segment 1 base; nucleotides outside the gene matches: 6. The CDR3 here is CASSATGVLSNQPQHF. CDR3 DNA sequence: TGTGCCAGCAGTGCGACAGGGGTTTTGAGCAATCAGCCCCAGCATTTT.

V is TRBV11-3 and J is TRBJ1-2; 9 nucleotides align to TRBD1. The CDR3 runs 14 residues. CDR1 is SGHNT and CDR2 is YENEEA in the germline V gene. V gave up 5 bases and J gave up 4 bases; unmatched junction bases: 5. The CDR3 DNA sequence: TGTGCCAGCAGCACACAGGGGGCTGGCTATGGCTACACCTTC. Protein sequence: CASSTQGAGYGYTF.

The V gene is TRBV5-8, the J gene TRBJ2-5, with 9 bases matching TRBD1. Germline V gene data show CDR1 as SGHTS and CDR2 as YDEGEE. V was clipped by 2 bases and J by 5 bases; unmatched bases: 10. The CDR3 runs 16 residues. The CDR3 coding sequence is TGTGCCAGCAGCTTTGGAAAGGGACAGGGTTCCGAGACCCAGTACTTC. This codes for CASSFGKGQGSETQYF.

J is TRBJ2-5 and V is TRBV5-4, with D unclear. CDR1 is SGHNT, CDR2 YYREEE, per germline (reference sequence). V was clipped by 4 bases and J by 1 base, with 11 bases between them. The CDR3 has 14 residues. The CDR3 reads CASSPLPPQETQYF. For the CDR3, the DNA is TGTGCCAGCAGCCCGCTACCCCCCCAAGAGACCCAGTACTTC.

This chain's CDR3 is CASSYPGQGGEQYF. CDR3 in DNA: TGTGCCAGCAGTTATCCGGGACAGGGAGGCGAGCAGTACTTC. The rearrangement uses TRBV27 and TRBJ2-7; 9 bases align to TRBD1. V shed 4 bases and J 6 bases; nucleotides not matched to a gene: 7. Looked up from germline, CDR1 is MNHEY and CDR2 is SMNVEV (reference sequence). The CDR3 runs to 14 residues.

The chain joins TRBV5-1 to TRBJ2-7; 7 bases are a match to TRBD2. Trimming removed 2 bases from V and 4 bases from J; junction bases left unmatched: 9. CDR3 length equals 15 residues. In germline, CDR1 is SGHRS, CDR2 YFSETQ. The CDR3 bases are TGCGCCAGCAGCTTTGCAGCGGGACGATCTTACGAGCAGTACTTC. Protein: CASSFAAGRSYEQYF.

This clone was observed a few times. V gene TRBV19 combines with J gene TRBJ2-6, with D maybe TRBD1 (7 bases). Germline CDR1 is LNHDA and CDR2 is SQIVND (reference sequence). CDR3 length: 17 amino acids. The V end lost 3 bases, the J end lost 0 bases, and 12 bases lay between the germline ends. The CDR3 here is CASSIRGDSSGANVLTF. DNA of the CDR3: TGTGCCAGTAGTATTAGGGGGGACAGCTCTGGGGCCAACGTCCTGACTTTC.

J is TRBJ2-7 and V is TRBV7-2, with 7 bases that match TRBD2. The CDR3 is 15 amino acids. CDR1 is SGHTA, CDR2 FQGNSA, per germline. With V trimmed by 4 bases and J by 3 bases, 9 bases remained unmatched. CDR3 nucleotides: TGTGCCAGCAGCTCCTCGAGCGGGATTATCTACGAGCAGTACTTC. Its protein is CASSSSSGIIYEQYF.